This is a list of T cell receptor beta chains from one sample in a study of tumor-infiltrating lymphocytes in primary liver carcinoma. TCRdb reanalysed the multiplex PCR reads using MiXCR and keeps one entry per CDR3 protein. The sample has 65,000 to 80,000 distinct CDR3 sequences, 60% to 80% seen once; the top ten hold 25% to 35%. What was sequenced was liver tumor tissue from sampling region 4. These receptors came from a man aged 40-49 years with primary liver carcinoma and hepatitis B virus infection. The CDR3 runs from the conserved cysteine through the conserved F or W. The D gene is left open where the match is weak. Clone size appears in some rows only: once, few, many, or a class for an expanded clone.

v_call: TRBV29-1
j_call: TRBJ2-3
clone_size: -
d_call: TRBD2
cdr3_nt: TGCAGCGTTGCAGCGGGACCCTTGTATAGCACAGATACGCTGTATTTT
cdr3_aa: CSVAAGPLYSTDTLYF

v_call: TRBV2
j_call: TRBJ2-7
clone_size: -
d_call: -
cdr3_nt: TGTATCAGCACCCCTTGGGAGAGGACCCCCGAGCAGTACTTC
cdr3_aa: CISTPWERTPEQYF

v_call: TRBV4-1
j_call: TRBJ2-3
clone_size: many
d_call: TRBD2
cdr3_nt: TGCGCCAGCAGCCCAACACCACTAGCGGGACAAGATACGCAGTATTTT
cdr3_aa: CASSPTPLAGQDTQYF

v_call: TRBV2
j_call: TRBJ2-3
clone_size: -
d_call: -
cdr3_nt: TGTGCCAGCAAGGCCCCGGCAAGCACAGATACGCAGTATTTT
cdr3_aa: CASKAPASTDTQYF

v_call: TRBV9
j_call: TRBJ2-7
clone_size: -
d_call: -
cdr3_nt: TGTACCAGCAGCTCCAACAGCTACGAGCAGTACTTC
cdr3_aa: CTSSSNSYEQYF

v_call: TRBV29-1
j_call: TRBJ2-6
clone_size: -
d_call: TRBD1
cdr3_nt: TGCAGCATTGCGGAAGGGGGCGCTGGGGCCAACGTCCTGACTTTC
cdr3_aa: CSIAEGGAGANVLTF

v_call: TRBV12-3/TRBV12-4
j_call: TRBJ2-6
clone_size: many
d_call: -
cdr3_nt: TGTGCCAGCTACCGGTCTGGGGCCAACGTCCTGACTTTC
cdr3_aa: CASYRSGANVLTF

v_call: TRBV6-5
j_call: TRBJ1-6
clone_size: many
d_call: -
cdr3_nt: TGTGCCAGCAGTTACTTGGACACCTATAATTCACCCCTCCACTTT
cdr3_aa: CASSYLDTYNSPLHF

v_call: TRBV29-1
j_call: TRBJ1-1
clone_size: -
d_call: -
cdr3_nt: TGCAGCGTTGCCCAACAGGTCAACATTGAAGCTTTCTTT
cdr3_aa: CSVAQQVNIEAFF

v_call: TRBV7-8
j_call: TRBJ2-7
clone_size: -
d_call: -
cdr3_nt: TGTGCCAGCAACTTAGAGGGTAGGACTTGGTACTTC
cdr3_aa: CASNLEGRTWYF

v_call: TRBV11-2
j_call: TRBJ2-7
clone_size: -
d_call: TRBD2
cdr3_nt: TGTGCCAGCAGCTTGGATACCGGACTAGCCATGAGTGAGCAGTACTTC
cdr3_aa: CASSLDTGLAMSEQYF

v_call: TRBV11-2
j_call: TRBJ2-5
clone_size: once
d_call: -
cdr3_nt: TGTGCCGGCAGCTCGACGGGGATACCATTGTCCCAGTACTTC
cdr3_aa: CAGSSTGIPLSQYF

v_call: TRBV11-1
j_call: TRBJ2-1
clone_size: -
d_call: -
cdr3_nt: TGTACCGGCAGCTTAGGCCGAGCAAATGAGCAGTTCTTC
cdr3_aa: CTGSLGRANEQFF

v_call: TRBV11-2
j_call: TRBJ2-7
clone_size: once
d_call: TRBD2
cdr3_nt: TGTGCCAGCAAAGCCTGGGTAGCGGGAGTGCACTACGAGCAGTACTTC
cdr3_aa: CASKAWVAGVHYEQYF

v_call: TRBV11-1
j_call: TRBJ2-1
clone_size: -
d_call: TRBD2
cdr3_nt: TGTGCCAGCAGCCTGGGACTAGCGGGAGGGCCGTTCGGCGAGCAGTTCTTC
cdr3_aa: CASSLGLAGGPFGEQFF

v_call: TRBV10-3
j_call: TRBJ2-3
clone_size: many
d_call: -
cdr3_nt: TGTGCCATCAGTGCCCGGGACTCGGGAGATACGCAGTATTTT
cdr3_aa: CAISARDSGDTQYF

v_call: TRBV11-2
j_call: TRBJ1-3
clone_size: once
d_call: -
cdr3_nt: TGTGCCAGCAGCTTAAATGGCGCTTCTGGAAGCACCATATATTTT
cdr3_aa: CASSLNGASGSTIYF

v_call: TRBV29-1
j_call: TRBJ2-3
clone_size: -
d_call: -
cdr3_nt: TGCAGCGCGCAACAGGAACTCCTTAGTACAGATACGCAGTATTTT
cdr3_aa: CSAQQELLSTDTQYF

v_call: TRBV28
j_call: TRBJ2-1
clone_size: -
d_call: -
cdr3_nt: TGTGCTAGCAGTTTGACCTACAATGAGGAGTTCTTC
cdr3_aa: CASSLTYNEEFF

v_call: TRBV27
j_call: TRBJ2-5
clone_size: -
d_call: TRBD1
cdr3_nt: TGTGCCATTAGTTTCACCGGGACAGGGAGAACCCAGTACTTC
cdr3_aa: CAISFTGTGRTQYF

v_call: TRBV5-5
j_call: TRBJ2-2
clone_size: -
d_call: -
cdr3_nt: TGTGCCAGCAACAGGGGGCTAGCGGGAGACTCGAACACCGGGGAGCTGTTTTTT
cdr3_aa: CASNRGLAGDSNTGELFF

v_call: TRBV18
j_call: TRBJ2-1
clone_size: many
d_call: TRBD2
cdr3_nt: TGTGCCAGCTCACCTACGACTAGCGGGGTTTCCTACAATGAGCAGTTCTTC
cdr3_aa: CASSPTTSGVSYNEQFF

v_call: TRBV7-3
j_call: TRBJ2-7
clone_size: few
d_call: -
cdr3_nt: TGTGCCAGCAGCTTAGCGCTTGGGACTTTTCTCTCCTACGAGCAGTACTTC
cdr3_aa: CASSLALGTFLSYEQYF

v_call: TRBV11-2
j_call: TRBJ2-3
clone_size: medium-sized
d_call: TRBD2
cdr3_nt: TGTGCCAGCAGGACTCCTCGAGGCGGGAGACCTACTAGCACAGATACGCAGTATTTT
cdr3_aa: CASRTPRGGRPTSTDTQYF

v_call: TRBV24-1
j_call: TRBJ1-5
clone_size: -
d_call: -
cdr3_nt: TGTGCCACCAGTGATAGACAGAGATCAGTTGAGGATCAGCCCCAGCATTTT
cdr3_aa: CATSDRQRSVEDQPQHF

v_call: TRBV5-4
j_call: TRBJ2-5
clone_size: many
d_call: TRBD1
cdr3_nt: TGTGCCAGCAGCCGGGACAGTTTCCAAGAGACCCAGTACTTC
cdr3_aa: CASSRDSFQETQYF

v_call: TRBV20-1
j_call: TRBJ2-7
clone_size: -
d_call: -
cdr3_nt: TGCAGTGCTAGGGGGTTTGACCTAAACTCCTACGAGCAGTACTTC
cdr3_aa: CSARGFDLNSYEQYF

v_call: TRBV11-2
j_call: TRBJ2-7
clone_size: once
d_call: TRBD1
cdr3_nt: TGTCCCAGCAGCCACGGACAGGTTGCAGACGAGCAGTACTTC
cdr3_aa: CPSSHGQVADEQYF

v_call: TRBV2
j_call: TRBJ1-5
clone_size: many
d_call: TRBD1
cdr3_nt: TGTGCCAGCAGTGGGCACTGGGGGACAGGCCCCTATCAGCCCCAGCATTTT
cdr3_aa: CASSGHWGTGPYQPQHF

v_call: TRBV2
j_call: TRBJ1-5
clone_size: -
d_call: TRBD1
cdr3_nt: TGTGCCAGCAGCCTACAGGGGCAGCCCCAGCATTTT
cdr3_aa: CASSLQGQPQHF

v_call: TRBV11-2
j_call: TRBJ2-2
clone_size: -
d_call: -
cdr3_nt: TGTGCCAGGAGCTTTGATCGGGATATGGTCGGCACCGGGGAGCTGTTTTTT
cdr3_aa: CARSFDRDMVGTGELFF

v_call: TRBV11-2
j_call: TRBJ2-7
clone_size: -
d_call: TRBD2
cdr3_nt: TGTGCCAGCAGCTCATCCGTTGGACTAGTGGGAGAGGGGTACGAGCAGTACTTC
cdr3_aa: CASSSSVGLVGEGYEQYF

v_call: TRBV12-3/TRBV12-4
j_call: TRBJ2-1
clone_size: once
d_call: -
cdr3_nt: TGTGCAAGCAGCCTTCTCCCATACAATGAGCAGTTCTTC
cdr3_aa: CASSLLPYNEQFF

v_call: TRBV6-1
j_call: TRBJ1-4
clone_size: many
d_call: TRBD1
cdr3_nt: TGTGCCAGCAGTGCGGGACAGGCGCTAGAAAAACTGTTTTTT
cdr3_aa: CASSAGQALEKLFF

v_call: TRBV11-2
j_call: TRBJ2-1
clone_size: -
d_call: -
cdr3_nt: TGTGCCAGCGGTTCAGCGGGCTCTGGGAATGAGCAGTTCTTT
cdr3_aa: CASGSAGSGNEQFF

v_call: TRBV29-1
j_call: TRBJ1-2
clone_size: once
d_call: -
cdr3_nt: TGCAGTTCGACGGGGGTTCGAGACTATGGCTACACCTTC
cdr3_aa: CSSTGVRDYGYTF

v_call: TRBV7-9
j_call: TRBJ2-1
clone_size: many
d_call: TRBD2
cdr3_nt: TGTGCCAGCAGCCTTACCCCAGCTAGCGGGAGGCCCAGATACAATGAGCAGTTCTTC
cdr3_aa: CASSLTPASGRPRYNEQFF

v_call: TRBV2
j_call: TRBJ1-2
clone_size: -
d_call: -
cdr3_nt: TGTGCCAGCAGTGAGTTAGCCCCTAACTATGGCTACACCTTC
cdr3_aa: CASSELAPNYGYTF

v_call: TRBV19
j_call: TRBJ2-1
clone_size: -
d_call: TRBD2
cdr3_nt: TGTGCCAGTAGTTTAAACGGACTAGCCCCTGGGGGTGAGCAGTTCTTC
cdr3_aa: CASSLNGLAPGGEQFF

v_call: TRBV4-1
j_call: TRBJ1-2
clone_size: -
d_call: -
cdr3_nt: TGCGCCAGCAGCCAAGCGCTTGCTAACTATGGCTACACCTTC
cdr3_aa: CASSQALANYGYTF

v_call: TRBV12-3/TRBV12-4
j_call: TRBJ2-5
clone_size: -
d_call: -
cdr3_nt: TGTGCCAGTAGTGGGGGGGGCTGGGAAGAGACCCAGTACTTC
cdr3_aa: CASSGGGWEETQYF

v_call: TRBV5-1
j_call: TRBJ2-1
clone_size: -
d_call: -
cdr3_nt: TGCGCCAGCAGCCAGGTGGGGGGCCGAAACAATGAGCAGTTCTTC
cdr3_aa: CASSQVGGRNNEQFF

v_call: TRBV20-1
j_call: TRBJ2-3
clone_size: few
d_call: -
cdr3_nt: TGCAGTGCGCCACTCGGGGATACGCAGTATTTT
cdr3_aa: CSAPLGDTQYF

v_call: TRBV6-6
j_call: TRBJ2-3
clone_size: -
d_call: -
cdr3_nt: TGTGCCAGCAGCCAGGGACACCCCACAGATACGCAGTATTTT
cdr3_aa: CASSQGHPTDTQYF

v_call: TRBV6-5
j_call: TRBJ2-2
clone_size: -
d_call: -
cdr3_nt: TGTGTCAGCAGTTACCCTACGAAGCAGGGGGACTCCGTGGAGCTGTTTTTT
cdr3_aa: CVSSYPTKQGDSVELFF

v_call: TRBV29-1
j_call: TRBJ1-4
clone_size: -
d_call: TRBD1
cdr3_nt: TGCAGCGTTGAAGCCATGGGACAGGCTGATGAAAAACTGTTTTTT
cdr3_aa: CSVEAMGQADEKLFF

v_call: TRBV11-1
j_call: TRBJ2-5
clone_size: -
d_call: TRBD2
cdr3_nt: TGTGTCAGCAGCGCGGGGGGTCCTCAAGGGATCCAGTACTTC
cdr3_aa: CVSSAGGPQGIQYF